This TCR beta chain was sequenced in a study of T-cell reconstitution after alpha-beta-depleted transplantation in children. Construction of the TCRbeta library involved unique molecular identifiers. TCRdb redid the calling of the PCR reads with MiXCR, one entry per CDR3 protein. The table has about 300,000 distinct CDR3 sequences, over 9.5% seen once. General study points: Approximately two months post-transplant, alpha-beta T cells reportedly originated from several hundred expanded graft clones.

Concerning this clonotype itself: No antigen is known for it.

The germline gives CDR1 SQVTM, CDR2 ANQGSEA. Trimming shortened V by 2 bases and J by 0 bases, and 13 bases separated the two germline ends. The CDR3 runs to 15 residues. The TCR sequence derives from a boy under two years old with acute myeloid leukemia, due to receive a stem cell transplant. The chain recombines TRBV29-1 with TRBJ1-1; no clear D gene. This material consisted of PBMCs, taken before TCRalphabeta/CD19-depleted stem cell transplant. The CDR3 sequence is CSVELRAAMNTEAFF. Written as DNA, the CDR3 is TGCAGCGTTGAATTGAGGGCAGCTATGAACACTGAAGCTTTCTTT.